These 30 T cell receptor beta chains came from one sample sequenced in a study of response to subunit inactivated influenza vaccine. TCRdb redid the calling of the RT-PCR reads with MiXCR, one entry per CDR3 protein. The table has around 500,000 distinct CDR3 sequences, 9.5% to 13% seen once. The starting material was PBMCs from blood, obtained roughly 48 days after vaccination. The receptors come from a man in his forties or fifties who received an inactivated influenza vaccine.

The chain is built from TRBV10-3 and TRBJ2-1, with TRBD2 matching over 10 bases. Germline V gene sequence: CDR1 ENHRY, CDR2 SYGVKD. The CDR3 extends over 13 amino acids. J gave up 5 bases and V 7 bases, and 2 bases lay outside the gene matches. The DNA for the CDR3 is TGTGCCATCAACGGACTAGCGGACAATGAGCAGTTCTTC. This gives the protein CAINGLADNEQFF.

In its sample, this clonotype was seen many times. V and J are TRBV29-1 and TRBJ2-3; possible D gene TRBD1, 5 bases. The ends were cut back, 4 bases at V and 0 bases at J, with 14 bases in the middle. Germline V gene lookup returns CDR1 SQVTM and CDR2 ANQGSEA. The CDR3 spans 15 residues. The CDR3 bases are TGCAGCGTTGTAAGGGGCGCCCCTAGCACAGATACGCAGTATTTT. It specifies CSVVRGAPSTDTQYF.

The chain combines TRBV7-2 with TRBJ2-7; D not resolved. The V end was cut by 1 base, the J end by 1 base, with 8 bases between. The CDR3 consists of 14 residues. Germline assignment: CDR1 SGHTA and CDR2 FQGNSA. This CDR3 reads CASSLGAQSYEQYF. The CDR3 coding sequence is TGTGCCAGCAGCTTAGGGGCACAGTCCTACGAGCAGTACTTC.

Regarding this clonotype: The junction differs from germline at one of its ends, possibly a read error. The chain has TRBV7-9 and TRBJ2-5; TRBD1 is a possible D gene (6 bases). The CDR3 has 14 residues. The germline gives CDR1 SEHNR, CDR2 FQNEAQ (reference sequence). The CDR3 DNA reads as TGTGCCAGCAGCTTAGGATCAGGGGCAGAGAGCCAGTACTTC. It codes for CASSLGSGAESQYF.

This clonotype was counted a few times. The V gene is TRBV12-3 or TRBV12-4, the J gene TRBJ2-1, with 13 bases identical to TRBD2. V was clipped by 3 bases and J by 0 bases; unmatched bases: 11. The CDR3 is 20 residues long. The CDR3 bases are TGTGCCAGCAGTTTTTGGGGGGGACTAGCGGGGCAGGTCTCCTACAATGAGCAGTTCTTC. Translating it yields CASSFWGGLAGQVSYNEQFF.

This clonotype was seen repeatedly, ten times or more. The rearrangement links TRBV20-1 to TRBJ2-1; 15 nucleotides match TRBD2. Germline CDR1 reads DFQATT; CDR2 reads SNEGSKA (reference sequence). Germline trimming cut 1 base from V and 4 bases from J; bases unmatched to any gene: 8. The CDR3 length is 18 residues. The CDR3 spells CSARAGLAGGPRYNEQFF. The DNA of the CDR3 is TGCAGTGCTAGAGCCGGACTAGCGGGGGGGCCCCGGTACAATGAGCAGTTCTTC.

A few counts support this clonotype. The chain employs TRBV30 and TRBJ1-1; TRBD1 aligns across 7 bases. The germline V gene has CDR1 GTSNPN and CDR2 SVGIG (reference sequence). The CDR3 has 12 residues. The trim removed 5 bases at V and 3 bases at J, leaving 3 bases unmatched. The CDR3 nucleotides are TGTGCCTGGGAAGACAGGGACACTGAAGCTTTCTTT. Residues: CAWEDRDTEAFF.

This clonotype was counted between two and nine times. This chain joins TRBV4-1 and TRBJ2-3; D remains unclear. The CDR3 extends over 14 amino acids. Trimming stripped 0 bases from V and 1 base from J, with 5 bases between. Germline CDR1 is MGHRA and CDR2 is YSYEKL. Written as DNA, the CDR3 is TGCGCCAGCAGCCAAGAGAGTCGCACAGATACGCAGTATTTT. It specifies CASSQESRTDTQYF.

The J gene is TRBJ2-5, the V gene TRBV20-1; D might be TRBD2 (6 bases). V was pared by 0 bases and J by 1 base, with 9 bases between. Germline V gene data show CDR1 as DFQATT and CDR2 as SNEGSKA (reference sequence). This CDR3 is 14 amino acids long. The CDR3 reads CSARDTGVQETQYF. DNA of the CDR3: TGCAGTGCTAGAGATACGGGAGTCCAAGAGACCCAGTACTTC.

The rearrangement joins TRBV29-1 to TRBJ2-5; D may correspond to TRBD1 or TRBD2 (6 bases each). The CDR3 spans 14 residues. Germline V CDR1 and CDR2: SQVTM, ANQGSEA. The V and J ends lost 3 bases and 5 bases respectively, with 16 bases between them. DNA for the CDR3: TGCAGCGTTGAGTGGGGGCGCCGGGGGGAGACCCAGTACTTC. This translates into CSVEWGRRGETQYF.

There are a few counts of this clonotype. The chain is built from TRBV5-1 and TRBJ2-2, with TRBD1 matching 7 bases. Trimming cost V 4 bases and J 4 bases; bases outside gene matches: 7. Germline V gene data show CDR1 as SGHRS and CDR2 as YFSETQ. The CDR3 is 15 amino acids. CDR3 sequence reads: CASSAQGIGTGELFF. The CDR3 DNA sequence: TGCGCCAGCAGCGCACAGGGGATCGGCACCGGGGAGCTGTTTTTT.

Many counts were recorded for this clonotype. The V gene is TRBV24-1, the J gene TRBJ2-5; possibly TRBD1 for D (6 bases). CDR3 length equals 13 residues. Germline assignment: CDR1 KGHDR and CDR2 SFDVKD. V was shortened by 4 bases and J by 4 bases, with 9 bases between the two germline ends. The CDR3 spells CATSDDRIETQYF. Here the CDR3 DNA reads TGTGCCACCAGTGACGACAGGATAGAGACCCAGTACTTC.

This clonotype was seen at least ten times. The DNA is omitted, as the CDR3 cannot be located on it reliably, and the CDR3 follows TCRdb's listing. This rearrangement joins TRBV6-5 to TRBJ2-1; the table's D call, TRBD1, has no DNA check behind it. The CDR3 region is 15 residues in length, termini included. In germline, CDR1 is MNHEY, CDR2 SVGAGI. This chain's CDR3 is CASSSSTGSFNEQFF.

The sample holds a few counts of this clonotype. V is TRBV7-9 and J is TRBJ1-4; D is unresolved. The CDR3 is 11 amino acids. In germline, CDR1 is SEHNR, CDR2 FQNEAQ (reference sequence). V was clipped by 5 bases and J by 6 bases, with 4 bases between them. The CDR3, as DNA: TGTGCCAGCAGCCAAGATGAAAAACTGTTTTTT. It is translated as CASSQDEKLFF.

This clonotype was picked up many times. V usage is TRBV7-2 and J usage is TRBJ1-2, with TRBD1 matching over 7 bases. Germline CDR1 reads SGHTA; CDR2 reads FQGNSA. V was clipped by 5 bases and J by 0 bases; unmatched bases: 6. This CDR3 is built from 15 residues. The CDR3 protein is CASSQGQSPNYGYTF. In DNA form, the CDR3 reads TGTGCCAGCAGCCAGGGACAGAGTCCTAACTATGGCTACACCTTC.

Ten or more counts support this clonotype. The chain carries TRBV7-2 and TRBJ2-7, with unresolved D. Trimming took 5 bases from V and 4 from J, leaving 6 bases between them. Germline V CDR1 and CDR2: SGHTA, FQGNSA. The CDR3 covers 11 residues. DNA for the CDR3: TGTGCCAGCAGCGTCAGGTACGAGCAGTACTTC. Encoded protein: CASSVRYEQYF. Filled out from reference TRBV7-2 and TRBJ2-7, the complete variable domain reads GAGVSQSPSNKVTEKGKDVELRCDPISGHTALYWYRQSLGQGLEFLIYFQGNSAPDKSGLPSDRFSAERTGGSVSTLTIQRTQQEDSAVYLCASSVRYEQYFGPGTRLTVT.

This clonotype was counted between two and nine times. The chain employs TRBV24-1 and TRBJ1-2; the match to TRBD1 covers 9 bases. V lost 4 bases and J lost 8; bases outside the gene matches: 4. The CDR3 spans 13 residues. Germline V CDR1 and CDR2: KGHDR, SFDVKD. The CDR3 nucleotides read TGTGCCACCAGTGACCTGGACAGGGGAGGCTACACCTTC. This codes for CATSDLDRGGYTF.

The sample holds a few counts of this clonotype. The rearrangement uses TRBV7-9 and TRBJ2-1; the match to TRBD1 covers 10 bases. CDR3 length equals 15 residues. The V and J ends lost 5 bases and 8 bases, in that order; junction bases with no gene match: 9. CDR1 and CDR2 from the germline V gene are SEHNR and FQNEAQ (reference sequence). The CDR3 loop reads CASSLGQGDRDEQFF. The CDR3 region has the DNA TGTGCCAGCAGCCTCGGACAGGGGGATAGGGATGAGCAGTTCTTC.

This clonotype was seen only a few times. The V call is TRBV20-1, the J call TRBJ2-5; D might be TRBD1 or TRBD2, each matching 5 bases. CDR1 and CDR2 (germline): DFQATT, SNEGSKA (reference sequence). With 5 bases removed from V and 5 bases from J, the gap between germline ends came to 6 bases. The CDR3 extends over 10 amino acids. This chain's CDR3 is CSAEGETQYF. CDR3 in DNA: TGCAGTGCTGAGGGGGAGACCCAGTACTTC.

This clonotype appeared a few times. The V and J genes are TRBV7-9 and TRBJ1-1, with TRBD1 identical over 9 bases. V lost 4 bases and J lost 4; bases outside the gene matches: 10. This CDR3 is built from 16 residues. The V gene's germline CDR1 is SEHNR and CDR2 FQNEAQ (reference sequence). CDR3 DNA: TGTGCCAGCAGCTCCCTTACCGGGACAGGGATCACTGAAGCTTTCTTT. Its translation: CASSSLTGTGITEAFF.

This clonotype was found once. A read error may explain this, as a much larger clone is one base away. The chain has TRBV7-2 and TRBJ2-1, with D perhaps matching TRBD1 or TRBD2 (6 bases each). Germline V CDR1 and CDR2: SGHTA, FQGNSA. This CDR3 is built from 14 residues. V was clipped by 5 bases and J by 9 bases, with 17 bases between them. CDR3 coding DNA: TGTGCCAGCAGCGTAGGAGTCGAGGGGGGTGAGCAGTTCTTC. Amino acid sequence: CASSVGVEGGEQFF.

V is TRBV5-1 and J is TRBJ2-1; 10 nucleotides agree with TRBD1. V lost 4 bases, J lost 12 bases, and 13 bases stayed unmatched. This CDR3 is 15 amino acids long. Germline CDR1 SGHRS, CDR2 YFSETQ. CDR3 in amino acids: CASSTSGGTGEPQFF. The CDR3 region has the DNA TGCGCCAGCAGCACCTCCGGAGGGACAGGGGAGCCGCAGTTCTTC.

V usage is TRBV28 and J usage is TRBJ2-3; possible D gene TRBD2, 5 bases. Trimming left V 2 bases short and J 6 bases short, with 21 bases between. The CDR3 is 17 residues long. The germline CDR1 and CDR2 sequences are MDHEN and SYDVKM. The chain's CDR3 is CASSLALAAGELDTQYF. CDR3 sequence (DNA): TGTGCCAGCAGTTTAGCCCTAGCCGCCGGAGAGTTGGATACGCAGTATTTT.

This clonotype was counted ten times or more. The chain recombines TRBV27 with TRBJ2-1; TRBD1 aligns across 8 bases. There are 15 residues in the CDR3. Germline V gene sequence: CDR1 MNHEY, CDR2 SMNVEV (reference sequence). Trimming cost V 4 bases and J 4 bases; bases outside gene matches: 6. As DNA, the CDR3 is TGTGCCAGCAGTTCGCAGGGGGCTCAATACAATGAGCAGTTCTTC. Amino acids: CASSSQGAQYNEQFF.

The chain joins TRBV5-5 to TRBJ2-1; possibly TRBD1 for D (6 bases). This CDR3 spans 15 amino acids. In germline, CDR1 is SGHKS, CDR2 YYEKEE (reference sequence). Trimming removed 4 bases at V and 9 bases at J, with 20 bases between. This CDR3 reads CASSRTGTQGGEQFF. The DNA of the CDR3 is TGTGCCAGCAGCCGAACCGGGACACAAGGGGGTGAGCAGTTCTTC.

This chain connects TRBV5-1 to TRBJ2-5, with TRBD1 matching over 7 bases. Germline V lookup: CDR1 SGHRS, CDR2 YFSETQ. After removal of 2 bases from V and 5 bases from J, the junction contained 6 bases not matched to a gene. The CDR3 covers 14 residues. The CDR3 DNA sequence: TGCGCCAGCAGCTTTACAGGGGACGGCGAGACCCAGTACTTC. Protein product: CASSFTGDGETQYF.

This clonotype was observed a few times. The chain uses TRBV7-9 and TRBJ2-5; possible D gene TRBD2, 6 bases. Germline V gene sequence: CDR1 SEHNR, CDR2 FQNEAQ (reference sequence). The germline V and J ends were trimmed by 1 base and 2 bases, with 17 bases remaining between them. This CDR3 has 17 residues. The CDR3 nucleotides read TGTGCCAGCAGCTTAGAGGGAGGATGGCTGGGGCAAGAGACCCAGTACTTC. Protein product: CASSLEGGWLGQETQYF.

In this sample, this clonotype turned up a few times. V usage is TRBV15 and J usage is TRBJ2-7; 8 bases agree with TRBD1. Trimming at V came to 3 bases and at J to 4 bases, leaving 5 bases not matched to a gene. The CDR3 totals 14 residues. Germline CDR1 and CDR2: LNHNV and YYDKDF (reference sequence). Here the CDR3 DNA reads TGTGCCACCAGCAGCGACAGGGGTGTGTACGAGCAGTACTTC. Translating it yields CATSSDRGVYEQYF.

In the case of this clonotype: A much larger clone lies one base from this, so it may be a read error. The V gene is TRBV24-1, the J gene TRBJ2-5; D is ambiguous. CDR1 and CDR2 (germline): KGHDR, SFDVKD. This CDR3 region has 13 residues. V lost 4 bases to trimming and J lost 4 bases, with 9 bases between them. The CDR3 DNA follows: TGTGCCACCAGTGACGTCAGGATAGAGACCCAGTACTTC. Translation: CATSDVRIETQYF.

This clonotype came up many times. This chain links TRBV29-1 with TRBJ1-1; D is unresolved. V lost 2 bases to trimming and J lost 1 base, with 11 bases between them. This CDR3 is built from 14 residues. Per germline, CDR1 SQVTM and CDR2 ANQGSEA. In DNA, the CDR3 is TGCAGCGTTGAAAGGTCGGCAGCGAACACTGAAGCTTTCTTT. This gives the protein CSVERSAANTEAFF.